These 31 T cell receptor beta chains were sequenced from one sample in a study of cytomegalovirus exposure and HLA in healthy donors. Generated by immunoSEQ multiplex PCR, the TCRdb table keeps only in-frame clones and is missing some. The table has 250,000 to 400,000 clones, over 75% seen once. Sample: PBMCs. These receptor sequences come from a man younger than 40 in good health and CMV-seronegative.

J is TRBJ2-3 and V is TRBV5-1; TRBD2 might be the D (5 bases). This CDR3 comprises 15 residues. V gave up 0 bases and J gave up 1 base, with 9 bases separating them. Germline values: CDR1 SGHRS, CDR2 YFSETQ. CDR3: CASSLGSGGTDTQYF. The CDR3 DNA follows: TGCGCCAGCAGCTTGGGCTCCGGGGGCACAGATACGCAGTATTTT.

Details on this clone: An end of the junction does not agree with germline; a read error may underlie this. The J gene is TRBJ1-1, the V gene TRBV6-5, with a possible D match to TRBD1 (5 bases). Germline values: CDR1 MNHEY, CDR2 SVGAGI. The CDR3 is 14 residues long. The CDR3 spells CASRKNQGWYRIDF. The DNA for the CDR3 is TGTGCCAGCAGGAAAAATCAGGGTTGGTACAGGATCGATTTT.

The CDR3 region is CASSLEAPGGTEAFF. The DNA for the CDR3 is TGCGCCAGCAGCTTGGAGGCTCCGGGAGGGACTGAAGCTTTCTTT. The J gene is TRBJ1-1, the V gene TRBV5-1; D unresolved. The V gene's germline CDR1 is SGHRS and CDR2 YFSETQ. The CDR3 length is 15 residues. V was clipped by 0 bases and J by 5 bases, with 14 bases between them.

The J gene is TRBJ1-2, the V gene TRBV20-1; D uncertain. The CDR3 totals 10 residues. Germline values: CDR1 DFQATT, CDR2 SNEGSKA (reference sequence). Trimming cost V 5 bases and J 5 bases, with 6 bases left between them. The CDR3 loop is CSAAGYGYTF. The CDR3 bases are TGCAGTGCTGCGGGTTATGGCTACACCTTC.

The chain has TRBV7-2 and TRBJ1-5, with a tentative D call TRBD1 (5 bases). The CDR3 is made up of 15 amino acids. Germline-derived CDR1 and CDR2 are SGHTA and FQGNSA. V shed 5 bases and J shed 3 bases, with 14 bases lying between them. This CDR3 is CASSTSGTVNQPQHF. The DNA of the CDR3 is TGTGCCAGCAGCACCAGCGGGACGGTCAATCAGCCCCAGCATTTT.

The chain employs TRBV29-1 and TRBJ2-3, with D perhaps TRBD2 (6 bases). Germline CDR1 reads SQVTM; CDR2 reads ANQGSEA. CDR3 length: 15 amino acids. V was pared by 6 bases and J by 4 bases, with 20 bases between. The CDR3 DNA sequence: TGCAGCGTCCTAAGGGAGAGACTAGTATCAGATACGCAGTATTTT. Protein: CSVLRERLVSDTQYF.

V is TRBV6-1 and J is TRBJ1-5, with D possibly TRBD1 on 5 matching bases. This CDR3 spans 16 amino acids. Trimming pared 2 bases from V and 3 bases from J, leaving 14 bases between. Germline CDR1 and CDR2: MNHNS and SASEGT. The CDR3 DNA reads TGTGCCAGCAGTGAAAGCGGGGGGTTTAACAATCAGCCCCAGCATTTT. It encodes CASSESGGFNNQPQHF.

Regarding this clone: The same CDR3 also results from other DNA sequences found in this sample. This chain links TRBV5-1 with TRBJ1-1; D may be TRBD1 (5 bases). The CDR3 spans 15 residues. Germline-derived CDR1 and CDR2 are SGHRS and YFSETQ. Trimming removed 4 bases from V and 0 bases from J, with 13 bases in between. The CDR3 reads CASSPAGGLNTEAFF. The CDR3 DNA reads TGCGCCAGCAGCCCGGCCGGGGGACTGAACACTGAAGCTTTCTTT.

The chain uses TRBV4-1 and TRBJ2-7; tentatively, D is TRBD1 (6 bases). Germline CDR1 reads MGHRA; CDR2 reads YSYEKL. The CDR3 runs to 16 residues. V dropped 1 base and J dropped 2 bases, with 15 bases sitting between them. In DNA form, the CDR3 reads TGCGCCAGCAGCCAAGGTCTACAGGGAAAGGCCTACGAGCAGTACTTC. Translating gives CASSQGLQGKAYEQYF.

This clone was seen only once. V and J are TRBV19 and TRBJ1-6; D is unclear. Germline V gene lookup returns CDR1 LNHDA and CDR2 SQIVND (reference sequence). V was pared by 6 bases and J by 4 bases, with 10 bases between. The CDR3 loop spans 14 amino acids. The CDR3 spells CASSLREYNSPLHF. In DNA, the CDR3 is TGTGCCAGTAGCCTCCGGGAATATAATTCACCCCTCCACTTT.

The V and J genes are TRBV13 and TRBJ2-7; 7 bases are a match to TRBD2. Germline assignment: CDR1 PRHDT and CDR2 FYEKMQ (reference sequence). Trimming cost V 5 bases and J 1 base; bases outside gene matches: 8. The CDR3 has 15 residues. Here the CDR3 DNA reads TGTGCCAGCAGCCCCCGGGGGGAAGGATCCTACGAGCAGTACTTC. Its translation: CASSPRGEGSYEQYF. The full variable domain, rest sourced from reference TRBV13 and TRBJ2-7, is AAGVIQSPRHLIKEKRETATLKCYPIPRHDTVYWYQQGPGQDPQFLISFYEKMQSDKGSIPDRFSAQQFSDYHSELNMSSLELGDSALYFCASSPRGEGSYEQYFGPGTRLTVT.

The V and J genes are TRBV27 and TRBJ2-5, with 10 nucleotides matching TRBD1. The J segment lost 6 bases and the V segment lost 7 bases, leaving 5 bases of the junction unmatched. In germline, CDR1 is MNHEY, CDR2 SMNVEV (reference sequence). This CDR3 spans 13 amino acids. CDR3: CASIDRGRQTQYF. CDR3 sequence (DNA): TGTGCCAGCATTGACAGGGGGCGACAGACCCAGTACTTC.

CDR3 DNA sequence: TGCGCCAGCAGCCCCACGGGGATCGATGGCTACACCTTC. Translated, it gives CASSPTGIDGYTF. The chain uses TRBV5-1 and TRBJ1-2; D gene uncertain. Trimming took off 4 bases at V and 6 bases at J, with 13 bases between the two ends. Germline V gene lookup returns CDR1 SGHRS and CDR2 YFSETQ. This CDR3 region has 13 residues.

V and J are TRBV7-2 and TRBJ1-3; tentatively, D is TRBD1 (5 bases). V lost 4 bases and J lost 4, with 14 bases in between. This CDR3 has 15 amino acids. Per germline, CDR1 SGHTA and CDR2 FQGNSA. Here the CDR3 reads CASSSAGGVGNTIYF. The CDR3 DNA sequence: TGTGCCAGCAGCTCTGCCGGAGGGGTCGGAAACACCATATATTTT.

The chain recombines TRBV5-4 with TRBJ2-6; TRBD1 agrees at 7 bases. V lost 6 bases and J lost 0; bases outside the gene matches: 15. This CDR3 is built from 19 residues. Per germline, CDR1 SGHNT and CDR2 YYREEE (reference sequence). CDR3 in DNA: TGTGCCAGCACCCCGACCGGGACAGCCTTTATCTCTGGGGCCAACGTCCTGACTTTC. Translating it yields CASTPTGTAFISGANVLTF.

This rearrangement joins TRBV30 to TRBJ2-7; D not resolved. The CDR3 length is 14 residues. CDR1 is GTSNPN and CDR2 is SVGIG in the germline V gene (reference sequence). Trimming removed 0 bases at V and 1 base at J, with 10 bases between. DNA of the CDR3: TGTGCCTGGAGTGTAGACACCATATCCTACGAGCAGTACTTC. Encoded protein: CAWSVDTISYEQYF.

The chain links TRBV6-5 to TRBJ1-2; D is perhaps TRBD1 (5 bases). Per germline, CDR1 MNHEY and CDR2 SVGAGI. Trimming took off 0 bases at V and 1 base at J, with 6 bases between the two ends. The CDR3 runs to 14 residues. The CDR3: CASSYSGLNYGYTF. CDR3 coding DNA: TGTGCCAGCAGTTACTCGGGACTTAACTATGGCTACACCTTC.

This chain uses TRBV15 with TRBJ1-5; 9 nucleotides align to TRBD1. With 4 bases clipped from V and 4 bases from J, the junction kept 8 bases outside the gene matches. The CDR3 is made up of 16 amino acids. The germline gives CDR1 LNHNV, CDR2 YYDKDF (reference sequence). The DNA for the CDR3 is TGTGCCACCAGCACCCCCGGGACAGGGATGAATCAGCCCCAGCATTTT. Residues: CATSTPGTGMNQPQHF.

V gene TRBV11-2 combines with J gene TRBJ2-7, with 7 bases lining up with TRBD2. The J segment lost 0 bases and the V segment lost 3 bases, leaving 5 bases of the junction unmatched. The CDR3 covers 15 residues. CDR1 is SGHAT and CDR2 is FQNNGV in the germline V gene. The CDR3 DNA reads TGTGCCAGCAGCTTGGGGGGGACGAGCTCCTACGAGCAGTACTTC. As protein: CASSLGGTSSYEQYF.

The CDR3 is CASRPSDRGGYGYTF. The CDR3 nucleotides are TGTGCCAGCAGACCCAGTGACAGGGGAGGATATGGCTACACCTTC. The genes are TRBV7-8 and TRBJ1-2; 8 nucleotides line up with TRBD1. Germline assignment: CDR1 SGHVS and CDR2 FQNEAQ. J was trimmed by 5 bases and V by 6 bases; bases with no gene match: 11. The CDR3 covers 15 residues.

The chain combines TRBV6-6 with TRBJ1-6, with TRBD1 matching 9 bases. V dropped 7 bases and J dropped 10; count of bases not matched to a gene: 11. Germline CDR1 is MNHNY and CDR2 is SVGAGI (reference sequence). There are 15 residues in the CDR3. The CDR3 here is CASIQTTGGHSPLHF. The CDR3 region has the DNA TGTGCCAGCATCCAAACGACAGGGGGACACTCACCCCTCCACTTT.

V gene TRBV20-1 combines with J gene TRBJ2-7; D gene uncertain. CDR3 length: 11 amino acids. The ends were cut back, 5 bases at V and 3 bases at J, with 8 bases in the middle. Germline CDR1 is DFQATT and CDR2 is SNEGSKA (reference sequence). CDR3 region: CSAHHSYEQYF. Written as DNA, the CDR3 is TGCAGTGCTCACCACAGCTACGAGCAGTACTTC.

This sequence joins TRBV5-1 and TRBJ2-1, with TRBD2 matching over 10 bases. Germline V gives CDR1 SGHRS, CDR2 YFSETQ. The CDR3 is made up of 15 amino acids. V shed 3 bases, J shed 2 bases, and the junction held 2 bases outside the gene matches. For the CDR3, the DNA is TGCGCCAGCAGCTCAAGCGGGGGGGCCTACAATGAGCAGTTCTTC. Amino acids: CASSSSGGAYNEQFF.

The chain employs TRBV4-3 and TRBJ2-7; weak D call: TRBD2 (5 bases). The CDR3 runs to 12 residues. The ends were cut back, 3 bases at V and 4 bases at J, with 7 bases in the middle. Germline V gene data show CDR1 as LGHNA and CDR2 as YSLEER. The CDR3 spells CASSQGSYEQYF. The CDR3 region has the DNA TGCGCCAGCAGCCAGGGGAGTTACGAGCAGTACTTC.

This clone was found once. The rearrangement joins TRBV4-3 to TRBJ1-3, with a possible D match to TRBD1 (6 bases). Germline assignment: CDR1 LGHNA and CDR2 YSLEER. The CDR3 has 18 residues. V lost 2 bases and J 0 bases, leaving 17 bases between the germline ends. CDR3 loop: CASSQYARGAVSGNTIYF. CDR3 nucleotides: TGCGCCAGCAGCCAATACGCCCGGGGGGCGGTCTCTGGAAACACCATATATTTT.

The chain employs TRBV18 and TRBJ2-5; D is possibly TRBD1 (6 bases). The V gene lost 3 bases and the J gene lost 5 bases, with 16 bases spanning the gap. Germline V gene sequence: CDR1 KGHSH, CDR2 LQKENI. This CDR3 has 15 amino acids. The CDR3 region is CASSPFPRGGETQYF. The CDR3 bases are TGTGCCAGCTCACCTTTCCCCAGGGGTGGGGAGACCCAGTACTTC. The full variable domain, with the rest looked up from reference TRBV18 and TRBJ2-5, is NAGVMQNPRHLVRRRGQEARLRCSPMKGHSHVYWYRQLPEEGLKFMVYLQKENIIDESGMPKERFSAEFPKEGPSILRIQQVVRGDSAAYFCASSPFPRGGETQYFGPGTRLLVL.

This clone was picked up a small number of times. The chain is built from TRBV2 and TRBJ1-6; D is possibly TRBD1 (6 bases). V was clipped by 6 bases and J by 9 bases, with 15 bases between them. The CDR3 extends over 14 amino acids. Germline-derived CDR1 and CDR2 are SNHLY and FYNNEI. The CDR3 DNA is TGTGCCAGCAGCGGCCGGGACACCTTTTCACCCCTCCACTTT. Encoded protein: CASSGRDTFSPLHF.

This clone came up once. The rearrangement joins TRBV6-6 to TRBJ2-1; D ambiguous. The germline V gene encodes CDR1 MNHNY and CDR2 SVGAGI (reference sequence). Trimming removed 6 bases from V and 0 bases from J, with 9 bases in between. The CDR3 has 14 amino acids. This CDR3 reads CASRRDSSYNEQFF. The CDR3 DNA follows: TGTGCCAGCAGGAGAGATAGCTCCTACAATGAGCAGTTCTTC.

This rearrangement joins TRBV18 to TRBJ2-3; tentatively, D is TRBD2 (5 bases). CDR1 and CDR2 (germline): KGHSH, LQKENI. The CDR3 has 15 residues. Trimming shortened V by 0 bases and J by 1 base, and 8 bases separated the two germline ends. The CDR3 DNA reads TGTGCCAGCTCACCACCTGGGGAGCGCACAGATACGCAGTATTTT. Translation gives CASSPPGERTDTQYF.

The genes are TRBV5-6 and TRBJ1-3; TRBD1 aligns across 7 bases. V lost 3 bases to trimming and J lost 1 base; unmatched junction nucleotides: 1. The CDR3 sequence is 14 residues long. Germline-derived CDR1 and CDR2 are SGHDT and YYEEEE. The CDR3, as DNA: TGTGCCAGCAGCTACAGGGGTTCTGGAAACACCATATATTTT. Amino acids: CASSYRGSGNTIYF.

The chain uses TRBV7-9 and TRBJ2-7, with D maybe TRBD2 (5 bases). The CDR3 spans 14 residues. Germline assignment: CDR1 SEHNR and CDR2 FQNEAQ (reference sequence). V shed 1 base and J shed 2 bases, with 9 bases lying between them. CDR3 protein: CASSLEEETYEQYF. CDR3 DNA: TGTGCCAGCAGCTTAGAGGAGGAAACCTACGAGCAGTACTTC.